The 24 T cell receptor beta chains below all came from one sample that was sequenced in a study of cytomegalovirus exposure and HLA in healthy donors. Sequencing was performed with immunoSEQ multiplex PCR; in TCRdb, only in-frame clones are kept and a portion is missing. Seen here are fewer than 200,000 clones, roughly nine tenths observed once, and the top ten hold about a tenth. The material sequenced was PBMCs. These receptor sequences come from a woman younger than 30 in good health and CMV-seropositive.

The CDR3 spells CASSVGGRGADTQYF. The CDR3 nucleotides are TGTGCCAGCAGCGTGGGAGGCAGGGGGGCAGATACGCAGTATTTT. This chain joins TRBV9 and TRBJ2-3; TRBD1 is a possible D gene (7 bases). From germline, CDR1 is SGDLS and CDR2 YYNGEE. The CDR3 is 15 residues long. The V and J ends lost 2 bases and 4 bases respectively, with 14 bases between them.

The chain recombines TRBV19 with TRBJ2-2, with 7 bases fitting TRBD2. V was clipped by 5 bases and J by 0 bases; unmatched bases: 6. CDR1 is LNHDA, CDR2 SQIVND, per germline (reference sequence). CDR3 length equals 16 residues. The CDR3 region has the DNA TGTGCCAGTAGTCCTCTAGCGGCAGCGAACACCGGGGAGCTGTTTTTT. Its protein product is CASSPLAAANTGELFF. Full variable domain (rest looked up from reference TRBV19 and TRBJ2-2): DGGITQSPKYLFRKEGQNVTLSCEQNLNHDAMYWYRQDPGQGLRLIYYSQIVNDFQKGDIAEGYSVSREKKESFPLTVTSAQKNPTAFYLCASSPLAAANTGELFFGEGSRLTVL.

The genes are TRBV11-3 and TRBJ2-3; D is uncertain. Germline V CDR1 and CDR2: SGHNT, YENEEA. The CDR3 totals 16 residues. V dropped 9 bases and J dropped 3 bases, with 22 bases sitting between them. CDR3 nucleotide sequence: TGTGCCAGTAGCCACTCCCTCGGTTGGTGGACAGATACGCAGTATTTT. Protein product: CASSHSLGWWTDTQYF.

The rearrangement uses TRBV29-1 and TRBJ2-1; 8 positions agree with TRBD1. The CDR3 extends over 11 amino acids. V gave up 3 bases and J gave up 10 bases; unmatched junction bases: 2. CDR1 is SQVTM and CDR2 is ANQGSEA in the germline V gene. CDR3 protein: CSVERQGEQFF. CDR3 nucleotide sequence: TGCAGCGTTGAGAGACAGGGGGAGCAGTTCTTC.

This clone has just one count. This chain links TRBV7-9 with TRBJ1-2, with 8 positions matching TRBD1. Germline trimming cut 3 bases from V and 1 base from J; bases unmatched to any gene: 4. The CDR3 contains 15 residues. CDR1 and CDR2 from the germline V gene are SEHNR and FQNEAQ (reference sequence). CDR3 in amino acids: CASSFGQGNNYGYTF. In DNA form, the CDR3 reads TGTGCCAGCAGCTTCGGACAGGGAAATAACTATGGCTACACCTTC.

This chain uses TRBV19 with TRBJ1-2; D remains ambiguous. The germline V and J ends were trimmed by 5 bases and 5 bases, with 21 bases remaining between them. Germline V gene sequence: CDR1 LNHDA, CDR2 SQIVND (reference sequence). The CDR3 sequence is 16 residues long. CDR3 protein: CASSVQAAGAEYGYTF. The DNA of the CDR3 is TGTGCCAGTAGTGTCCAGGCAGCCGGAGCGGAATATGGCTACACCTTC.

The chain couples TRBV2 to TRBJ1-1; the match to TRBD1 covers 8 bases. The length of the CDR3 is 14 residues. V lost 6 bases to trimming and J lost 4 bases; unmatched junction nucleotides: 7. Germline V CDR1 and CDR2: SNHLY, FYNNEI. The DNA of the CDR3 is TGTGCCAGCAGCCCTGGACAGGGAAGCACTGAAGCTTTCTTT. Amino acids: CASSPGQGSTEAFF.

The rearrangement links TRBV18 to TRBJ1-1; no clear D gene. The CDR3 length is 13 residues. From germline, CDR1 is KGHSH and CDR2 LQKENI. V was trimmed by 3 bases and J by 10 bases, leaving 15 bases between them. The CDR3 protein is CASSPTPLLGAFF. CDR3 sequence (DNA): TGTGCCAGCTCACCTACTCCTCTTCTCGGAGCTTTCTTT.

About this clone: The junction shows a germline mismatch at one end, possibly a read error. V usage is TRBV7-9 and J usage is TRBJ2-7, with TRBD1 matching over 7 bases. Per germline, CDR1 SEHNR and CDR2 FQNEAQ (reference sequence). CDR3 size: 13 residues. CDR3 in DNA: TGTGCCAGCAGCGAAATGGGGGACAGCCATGCGGACTTC. Its protein is CASSEMGDSHADF.

The gene calls are TRBV19 and TRBJ2-2; 9 nucleotides line up with TRBD1. J lost 7 bases, V lost 6 bases, and 6 bases had no gene match. The germline CDR1 and CDR2 sequences are LNHDA and SQIVND (reference sequence). The CDR3 consists of 14 residues. CDR3 in amino acids: CASSRDRANGELFF. CDR3 nucleotides: TGTGCCAGTAGCCGGGACAGGGCGAACGGGGAGCTGTTTTTT.

V usage is TRBV18 and J usage is TRBJ1-1, with 7 nucleotides matching TRBD1. Germline V CDR1 and CDR2: KGHSH, LQKENI. This CDR3 has 13 residues. V dropped 6 bases and J dropped 4; count of bases not matched to a gene: 5. CDR3 sequence (DNA): TGTGCCAGCTCCCGACAGGGTAGCACTGAAGCTTTCTTT. Its protein product is CASSRQGSTEAFF. The entire variable domain, with the rest obtained from reference TRBV18 and TRBJ1-1, is as follows: NAGVMQNPRHLVRRRGQEARLRCSPMKGHSHVYWYRQLPEEGLKFMVYLQKENIIDESGMPKERFSAEFPKEGPSILRIQQVVRGDSAAYFCASSRQGSTEAFFGQGTRLTVV.

The chain combines TRBV29-1 with TRBJ2-5; D may be TRBD1 (6 bases). Trimming removed 3 bases at V and 7 bases at J, with 18 bases between. Germline-derived CDR1 and CDR2 are SQVTM and ANQGSEA. This CDR3 is built from 14 residues. The CDR3 region has the DNA TGCAGCGTTGACAGGGTATCAGGGGCCGGGACCCAGTACTTC. Translated: CSVDRVSGAGTQYF.

The rearrangement links TRBV10-3 to TRBJ2-5; D perhaps matches TRBD2 (5 bases). The germline CDR1 and CDR2 sequences are ENHRY and SYGVKD. The ends were cut back, 9 bases at V and 5 bases at J, with 16 bases in the middle. The CDR3 totals 13 residues. CDR3 sequence: CAMARESEETQYF. The CDR3 DNA follows: TGTGCCATGGCCCGGGAATCCGAGGAGACCCAGTACTTC.

V and J are TRBV19 and TRBJ2-1; D may be TRBD2 (5 bases). V was clipped by 10 bases and J by 6 bases, with 19 bases between them. CDR1 is LNHDA and CDR2 is SQIVND in the germline V gene (reference sequence). The CDR3 spans 14 residues. CDR3 in amino acids: CATQPGLASNEQFF. The CDR3 DNA reads TGTGCCACACAACCGGGATTAGCCAGCAATGAGCAGTTCTTC.

This chain links TRBV10-3 with TRBJ2-7, with TRBD2 matching 11 bases. V was clipped by 3 bases and J by 0 bases; unmatched bases: 7. CDR3 length: 17 amino acids. Per the germline V gene, CDR1 is ENHRY and CDR2 is SYGVKD. CDR3 coding DNA: TGTGCCATCAGTGAAGGCCTAGCGGGAGGATTCTCCTACGAGCAGTACTTC. This sequence encodes CAISEGLAGGFSYEQYF.

This rearrangement joins TRBV27 to TRBJ1-1; D gene uncertain. Germline V gives CDR1 MNHEY, CDR2 SMNVEV (reference sequence). The V end was cut by 5 bases, the J end by 3 bases, with 10 bases between. There are 13 residues in the CDR3. The CDR3 loop reads CASSVWLYTEAFF. CDR3 in DNA: TGTGCCAGCAGTGTCTGGCTTTACACTGAAGCTTTCTTT.

The rearrangement joins TRBV28 to TRBJ2-1; 7 nucleotides match TRBD1. This CDR3 has 15 residues. Germline trimming cut 7 bases from V and 5 bases from J; bases unmatched to any gene: 11. Per germline, CDR1 MDHEN and CDR2 SYDVKM. Written as DNA, the CDR3 is TGTGCCAGCACCGCCTCACAGGGGATCAACAATGAGCAGTTCTTC. Protein product: CASTASQGINNEQFF. Supplemented by reference TRBV28 and TRBJ2-1, the full variable domain reads DVKVTQSSRYLVKRTGEKVFLECVQDMDHENMFWYRQDPGLGLRLIYFSYDVKMKEKGDIPEGYSVSREKKERFSLILESASTNQTSMYLCASTASQGINNEQFFGPGTRLTVL.

J is TRBJ1-1 and V is TRBV27; 8 bases agree with TRBD1. Trimming cost V 5 bases and J 4 bases; bases outside gene matches: 6. The germline V gene has CDR1 MNHEY and CDR2 SMNVEV (reference sequence). The CDR3 has 14 residues. In nucleotides, the CDR3 is TGTGCCAGCAGTCGTTATCAGGGGGCCACTGAAGCTTTCTTT. It codes for CASSRYQGATEAFF.

This clone appeared a few times. The chain is built from TRBV28 and TRBJ1-2; D unclear. The CDR3 has 11 amino acids. V dropped 3 bases and J dropped 13 bases, with 12 bases sitting between them. Germline V gives CDR1 MDHEN, CDR2 SYDVKM. CDR3 coding DNA: TGTGCCAGCAGTTTCTCGGGTAGTAGCACCTTC. Amino acid sequence: CASSFSGSSTF.

The V gene is TRBV7-2, the J gene TRBJ2-3, with 8 nucleotides matching TRBD1. The CDR3 sequence is 17 residues long. V lost 0 bases to trimming and J lost 0 bases; unmatched junction nucleotides: 5. Germline V gene lookup returns CDR1 SGHTA and CDR2 FQGNSA. The CDR3 reads CASSLASQGASTDTQYF. The CDR3 coding sequence is TGTGCCAGCAGCTTAGCGAGCCAGGGGGCTAGCACAGATACGCAGTATTTT.

This clone was recorded a few times. V is TRBV30 and J is TRBJ1-5; D call uncertain. The CDR3 is made up of 13 amino acids. Germline V lookup: CDR1 GTSNPN, CDR2 SVGIG (reference sequence). V lost 0 bases to trimming and J lost 5 bases, with 8 bases between them. DNA of the CDR3: TGTGCCTGGAGTGTGGCGAGGGATCAGCCCCAGCATTTT. This translates into CAWSVARDQPQHF.

This clone was picked up a small number of times. The chain employs TRBV10-1 and TRBJ2-7; D might be TRBD1 (6 bases). This CDR3 contains 14 residues. Trimming took 5 bases from V and 6 from J, leaving 17 bases between them. Per the germline V gene, CDR1 is WNHNN and CDR2 is SYGVQD (reference sequence). The CDR3 sequence is CASSLYRESGEQYF. The DNA for the CDR3 is TGCGCCAGCAGTCTATACAGGGAGTCGGGCGAGCAGTACTTC.

The rearrangement links TRBV5-1 to TRBJ1-1, with 7 bases fitting TRBD1. Germline CDR1 reads SGHRS; CDR2 reads YFSETQ. The CDR3 is 14 amino acids. The V and J ends lost 4 bases and 4 bases, in that order; junction bases with no gene match: 7. The CDR3 spells CASSDRQGSTEAFF. CDR3 coding DNA: TGCGCCAGCAGCGATCGACAGGGATCCACTGAAGCTTTCTTT. Drawing the rest from reference TRBV5-1 and TRBJ1-1, the complete variable domain is KAGVTQTPRYLIKTRGQQVTLSCSPISGHRSVSWYQQTPGQGLQFLFEYFSETQRNKGNFPGRFSGRQFSNSRSEMNVSTLELGDSALYLCASSDRQGSTEAFFGQGTRLTVV.

This sequence joins TRBV5-1 and TRBJ1-2, with 8 bases matching TRBD1. The CDR3 contains 13 residues. Trimming took 1 base from V and 8 from J; bases not matched to a gene: 4. Germline V gene data show CDR1 as SGHRS and CDR2 as YFSETQ. The CDR3: CASSLSGGGGYTF. Here the CDR3 DNA reads TGCGCCAGCAGCTTGTCAGGGGGCGGAGGCTACACCTTC.